This T cell receptor (beta chain) was retrieved from a study of blood T cells in healthy people across ages (dated by TCRdb to 2015 to 2017). At the level of the whole study: In model experiments, roughly one uniquely barcoded TCR beta cDNA molecule per two T cells was captured by template switching. To avoid experimental bias, donors of different ages were distributed randomly across sequencing lanes. The donors were split into four age groups: young (average roughly 15 years), middle-aged (about 40), aged (about 56) and long-lived (about 82). Age-related changes in TCR beta repertoire diversity were measured in the study by deep sequencing normalized with unique cDNA molecular identifiers. Two additional independent replicas of 1 million unique cDNA reads from the same blood draw were analyzed for two donors (one aged 18 to 29 and one aged 80 or older). What the work shows at the level of the full study, not this receptor alone: Because donor CMV infection status was unknown, age-related changes in expanded clonotypes were potentially confounded. Compared with the aged group, the long-lived group had more naive CD4+ T cells, fewer expanded clones and increased TCR diversity, suggesting age selection. As age increased, observed TCR beta diversity per million T cells dropped in a roughly linear way, and a significant reduction was already evident by age about 40. Conclusive comparison of naive and antigen-experienced compartments was prevented by the profiling of bulk unsorted PBMCs. Estimates of total diversity from one million sequenced T cells were regarded as lower bounds and underestimates. A strong correlation was found between observed TCR beta diversity and the percentage of naive T cells measured by flow cytometry.

This clonotype showed up just a few times. The clone's antigen remains unknown. Per-base quality was not reported, and no clone a single base away is much larger than it. Libraries were prepared through 5' RACE. TCRdb shows the sequencer as Illumina HiSeq 2500. The second PCR ran for about 7 to 11 cycles and used a J-beta primer mix along with a sample-barcoded 5' primer. A template-switch 5' adaptor carrying 12 random nucleotides introduced a unique molecular identifier onto each TCR beta cDNA molecule. Each sample yielded at least 2.5 million CDR3-containing paired-end reads. All of the RNA was converted into first-strand cDNA using the Mint cDNA synthesis kit, with a TRBC-specific oligonucleotide serving as the primer. Following uracil-DNA glycosylase treatment, a first 18-cycle PCR with universal primers M1SS and BC2_uni_R was performed on all cDNA. In the authors' own workflow: Each sample was normalized by randomly selecting 1 million high-quality reads, each carrying a distinct molecular identifier. Reads sharing molecular identifiers were discarded rather than binned into consensus sequences. MiTCR, run with a Q25 quality threshold and the strictest error-elimination algorithm, handled CDR3 identification, clonotype clustering and error correction. A nonparametric unseen species model with Euler transformation was used to estimate a lower bound on total TCR beta diversity. In TCRdb, the public reads were trimmed at Q25 with fastp and aligned with MiXCR, with productive beta chains retained. Each entry merges the rows of one CDR3 protein and shows their most common DNA and genes. These V and J calls are TCRdb output, not the study's own analysis. This sample has 780,000 or so distinct CDR3 sequences in its table, and just over 55% of those were observed once. The leading ten clones occupy roughly 26% of the sample.

The CDR3 holds 17 amino acids from the cysteine to the phenylalanine. Only the CDR3 portion is preserved as DNA: 51 bases, with reading frame beginning at the first base. Trimming removed 0 bases from V and 6 bases from J; the gene matches leave 13 bases unexplained. From the germline V gene (reference sequence), CDR1 is DFQATT and CDR2 is SNEGSKA. The approximately 40 donors, aged about 6 to 100 years, were systemically healthy Caucasian individuals from Russia. About 10 milliliters of peripheral blood were drawn from each donor into EDTA-treated Vacutainer tubes. Ficoll-Paque density-gradient centrifugation was used to isolate PBMCs, with at least 6.5 million per sample. Trizol reagent was used to extract total RNA from PBMCs, with at least 6 micrograms per sample. For every donor, flow cytometry on a PBMC aliquot measured the percentage of naive CD45RAhigh/CD27high T cells.

The sequence derives from a man aged 40-49 years in good health. The sequence joins TRBV20-1 to TRBJ2-1; the junction holds 8 bases that match TRBD2. Material: blood. The CDR3 here reads CSAREAASAGGLNEQFF. The base sequence is TGCAGTGCTAGAGAGGCCGCCTCCGCGGGGGGCCTCAATGAGCAGTTCTTC.